Following are 23 T cell receptor beta chains from one sample sequenced in a study of response to subunit inactivated influenza vaccine. MiXCR, applied by TCRdb to the RT-PCR reads, yields one record per CDR3 protein. The table has hundreds of thousands of distinct CDR3 sequences, 18% seen once. The material sequenced was PBMCs from blood, taken roughly 5 days after vaccination. The receptors stem from a man in his fifties who received an inactivated influenza vaccine.

This clonotype was observed many times. This sequence joins TRBV5-1 and TRBJ2-7, with 8 bases aligning to TRBD1. The CDR3 is made up of 14 amino acids. The V gene end was trimmed by 0 bases and the J gene end by 5 bases; junction bases not matched to a gene: 4. Germline CDR1 SGHRS, CDR2 YFSETQ. This chain's CDR3 is CASSLVTGDNEQYF. The DNA of the CDR3 is TGCGCCAGCAGCTTGGTGACAGGGGATAACGAGCAGTACTTC.

The genes are TRBV24-1 and TRBJ2-4; D ambiguous. V lost 4 bases and J 6 bases, leaving 18 bases between the germline ends. CDR3 length: 16 amino acids. CDR1 and CDR2 from the germline V gene are KGHDR and SFDVKD. For the CDR3, the DNA is TGTGCCACCAGTGAACCTGTTTGGTTGGGCACAAACATTCAGTACTTC. Translating gives CATSEPVWLGTNIQYF.

In nucleotides, the CDR3 is TGCGCCAGCAGCTTGCCAAGACCGAACACCGGGGAGCTGTTTTTT. Translated, it gives CASSLPRPNTGELFF. The rearrangement joins TRBV5-1 to TRBJ2-2; D is unclear. The CDR3 is 15 residues long. V shed 1 base and J shed 0 bases, with 7 bases lying between them. CDR1 is SGHRS and CDR2 is YFSETQ in the germline V gene.

This clonotype has ten or more counts. V gene TRBV12-3 or TRBV12-4 combines with J gene TRBJ1-1, with a possible D match to TRBD1 (6 bases). The CDR3 loop spans 15 amino acids. The ends were cut back, 0 bases at V and 1 base at J, with 9 bases in the middle. The CDR3 sequence: CASSLAGTPNTEAFF. CDR3 sequence (DNA): TGTGCCAGCAGTTTAGCAGGGACACCGAACACTGAAGCTTTCTTT.

The gene calls are TRBV20-1 and TRBJ2-3; 7 positions agree with TRBD1. J was trimmed by 4 bases and V by 7 bases; bases with no gene match: 5. The CDR3 is 12 residues long. The germline CDR1 and CDR2 sequences are DFQATT and SNEGSKA (reference sequence). This CDR3 is CSEGAIADTQYF. Written as DNA, the CDR3 is TGCAGTGAGGGGGCGATCGCAGATACGCAGTATTTT.

The table lists this clonotype with a few counts. This chain connects TRBV6-2 or TRBV6-3 to TRBJ2-1; 8 nucleotides match TRBD2. V lost 0 bases, J lost 8 bases, and 12 bases stayed unmatched. CDR1 is MNHEY and CDR2 is SVGEGT in the germline V gene. The CDR3 covers 17 residues. CDR3 loop: CASSYSGAGGPTHEQFF. CDR3 bases: TGTGCCAGCAGTTACTCGGGGGCGGGGGGCCCCACTCATGAGCAGTTCTTC.

This clonotype was seen ten or more times. The rearrangement joins TRBV11-2 to TRBJ2-2, with TRBD2 matching 11 bases. Unmatched junction bases numbered 18, after V lost 1 base and J lost 2 bases. The CDR3 runs 22 residues. Germline V gene lookup returns CDR1 SGHAT and CDR2 FQNNGV. This chain's CDR3 is CASSLVSRVTSGGRRNTGELFF. CDR3 in DNA: TGTGCCAGCAGCTTAGTATCGCGTGTCACTAGCGGGGGACGCCGAAACACCGGGGAGCTGTTTTTT.

V is TRBV11-1 and J is TRBJ1-5; D is unresolved. Trimming left V 3 bases short and J 3 bases short, with 6 bases between. Per germline, CDR1 SGHAT and CDR2 FQDESV (reference sequence). The CDR3 contains 13 residues. CDR3 coding DNA: TGTGCCAGCAGCTTGGCCCACAATCAGCCCCAGCATTTT. This sequence encodes CASSLAHNQPQHF.

This clonotype was observed a few times. The V gene is TRBV19, the J gene TRBJ1-2; no clear D. The CDR3 is made up of 12 amino acids. Trimming stripped 5 bases from V and 0 bases from J, with 4 bases between. Germline CDR1 and CDR2: LNHDA and SQIVND (reference sequence). The CDR3 DNA reads TGTGCCAGTAGTGACACTAACTATGGCTACACCTTC. Amino acids: CASSDTNYGYTF.

The table lists this clonotype with a few counts. V and J are TRBV12-3 or TRBV12-4 and TRBJ2-3; D perhaps matches TRBD2 (5 bases). There are 14 residues in the CDR3. V lost 3 bases and J lost 4, with 11 bases in between. CDR3 coding DNA: TGTGCCAGCAGTTTGGGAGCTTTATCAGATACGCAGTATTTT. It specifies CASSLGALSDTQYF.

This clonotype was seen ten or more times. The genes are TRBV12-3 or TRBV12-4 and TRBJ2-1, with 9 positions matching TRBD2. The junction had 2 bases not matched to a gene; V was cut back by 3 bases and J by 5 bases. This CDR3 has 14 amino acids. This CDR3 reads CASSFSGGHNEQFF. The CDR3 DNA follows: TGTGCCAGCAGTTTTAGCGGGGGCCACAATGAGCAGTTCTTC.

This chain links TRBV12-3 or TRBV12-4 with TRBJ1-4; D is undetermined. This CDR3 spans 14 amino acids. V dropped 5 bases and J dropped 5 bases, with 12 bases sitting between them. The CDR3 reads CASSLTVLNEKLFF. Here the CDR3 DNA reads TGTGCCAGCAGTCTTACAGTTTTGAATGAAAAACTGTTTTTT.

The chain carries TRBV20-1 and TRBJ2-1; D unresolved. The CDR3 is 13 residues long. Trimming left V 5 bases short and J 3 bases short, with 11 bases between. CDR1 is DFQATT and CDR2 is SNEGSKA in the germline V gene (reference sequence). The CDR3 nucleotides read TGCAGTGCTGCCTGGGCCTTCTACAATGAGCAGTTCTTC. This codes for CSAAWAFYNEQFF.

The rearrangement links TRBV12-3 or TRBV12-4 to TRBJ1-6, with D possibly matching TRBD1 (5 bases). The V end was cut by 6 bases, the J end by 4 bases, with 16 bases between. This CDR3 region has 16 residues. CDR3 in DNA: TGTGCCAGCAGCTCACCCGGGGCAGGGTATAATTCACCCCTCCACTTT. The encoded protein is CASSSPGAGYNSPLHF.

The chain combines TRBV5-1 with TRBJ2-3; TRBD2 aligns across 8 bases. CDR3 length equals 15 residues. V dropped 5 bases and J dropped 1; count of bases not matched to a gene: 6. The germline V gene encodes CDR1 SGHRS and CDR2 YFSETQ. The CDR3 here is CASSLTSDRTDTQYF. The CDR3 coding sequence is TGCGCCAGCAGTCTGACTAGCGACCGCACAGATACGCAGTATTTT. The full variable domain, in which reference TRBV5-1 and TRBJ2-3 provide the parts outside the CDR3, is KAGVTQTPRYLIKTRGQQVTLSCSPISGHRSVSWYQQTPGQGLQFLFEYFSETQRNKGNFPGRFSGRQFSNSRSEMNVSTLELGDSALYLCASSLTSDRTDTQYFGPGTRLTVL.

This clonotype showed up just a few times. The chain uses TRBV6-2 or TRBV6-3 and TRBJ2-7; tentatively, D is TRBD2 (5 bases). This CDR3 has 13 residues. The germline gives CDR1 MNHEY, CDR2 SVGEGT. V shed 1 base and J shed 6 bases, with 10 bases lying between them. The CDR3 sequence: CASSYLAGREQYF. The CDR3, as DNA: TGTGCCAGCAGTTACTTGGCGGGCCGCGAGCAGTACTTC.

The V and J genes are TRBV4-2 and TRBJ2-7, with 13 positions matching TRBD2. V was clipped by 3 bases and J by 3 bases; unmatched bases: 5. The CDR3 is 16 residues long. The germline gives CDR1 LGHNA, CDR2 YNFKEQ. The CDR3 protein is CASSQEGLAGNYEQYF. The CDR3 DNA is TGTGCCAGCAGCCAGGAGGGACTAGCGGGAAACTACGAGCAGTACTTC.

The rearrangement uses TRBV15 and TRBJ2-5; D is possibly TRBD1 or TRBD2 (5 bases each). CDR1 and CDR2 (germline): LNHNV, YYDKDF (reference sequence). This CDR3 has 15 residues. V dropped 4 bases and J dropped 1 base, with 13 bases sitting between them. CDR3 sequence (DNA): TGTGCCACCAGCACCCGGGTGGGGGTCCAAGAGACCCAGTACTTC. Translation gives CATSTRVGVQETQYF.

This clonotype was seen a few times. This chain links TRBV6-5 with TRBJ2-7, with 7 bases lining up with TRBD2. Looked up from germline, CDR1 is MNHEY and CDR2 is SVGAGI. CDR3 length equals 14 residues. Trimming at V came to 2 bases and at J to 7 bases, leaving 8 bases not matched to a gene. The CDR3 spells CASSYGGGTEEQYF. The CDR3 DNA reads as TGTGCCAGCAGTTACGGGGGGGGGACGGAGGAGCAGTACTTC.

The chain uses TRBV6-6 and TRBJ2-7; 9 nucleotides line up with TRBD1. The V gene's germline CDR1 is MNHNY and CDR2 SVGAGI (reference sequence). Unmatched junction bases numbered 8, after V lost 8 bases and J lost 6 bases. The CDR3 consists of 13 residues. As DNA, the CDR3 is TGTGCCAGCGACCGGGGACAGGGCCTCGAGCAGTACTTC. It specifies CASDRGQGLEQYF.

This clonotype has just a few counts. The genes are TRBV10-3 and TRBJ2-3, with D tentatively TRBD1 (5 bases). Trimming left V 0 bases short and J 5 bases short, with 12 bases between. The CDR3 extends over 15 amino acids. CDR1 is ENHRY and CDR2 is SYGVKD in the germline V gene. CDR3 coding DNA: TGTGCCATCAGTGAGTCGAAAGGGGTGGGAGATACGCAGTATTTT. Encoded protein: CAISESKGVGDTQYF.

This clonotype appeared many times. The chain couples TRBV12-3 or TRBV12-4 to TRBJ1-6; D gene unclear. Trimming took off 6 bases at V and 9 bases at J, with 12 bases between the two ends. The CDR3 loop spans 13 amino acids. The CDR3 DNA sequence: TGTGCCAGCAGGACGGGCGTGCTTTCACCCCTCCACTTT. This codes for CASRTGVLSPLHF.

This clonotype showed up many times. This chain uses TRBV9 with TRBJ1-6, with a tentative D call TRBD1 (5 bases). The CDR3 extends over 13 amino acids. The germline V gene encodes CDR1 SGDLS and CDR2 YYNGEE. Trimming took off 0 bases at V and 7 bases at J, with 5 bases between the two ends. CDR3 region: CASSVEGNSPLHF. The CDR3 DNA is TGTGCCAGCAGCGTAGAGGGGAATTCACCCCTCCACTTT.